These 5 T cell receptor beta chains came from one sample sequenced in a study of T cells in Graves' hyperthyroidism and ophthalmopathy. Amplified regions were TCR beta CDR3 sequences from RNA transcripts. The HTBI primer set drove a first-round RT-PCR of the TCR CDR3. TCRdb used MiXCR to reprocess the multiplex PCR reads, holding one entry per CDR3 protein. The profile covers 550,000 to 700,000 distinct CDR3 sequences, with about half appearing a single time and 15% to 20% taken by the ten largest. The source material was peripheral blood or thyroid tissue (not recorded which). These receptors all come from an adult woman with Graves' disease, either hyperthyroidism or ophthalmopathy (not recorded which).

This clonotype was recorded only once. In DNA, the CDR3 is TGTGCCAGCAGATCGACAGGACGGCGGCAGGAGCAGTACTTC. Its translation is CASRSTGRRQEQYF. The V gene is TRBV2, the J gene TRBJ2-7; D possibly corresponds to TRBD1 (6 bases). The CDR3 runs to 14 residues. CDR1 is SNHLY and CDR2 is FYNNEI in the germline V gene. The V gene lost 6 bases and the J gene lost 7 bases, with 19 bases spanning the gap.

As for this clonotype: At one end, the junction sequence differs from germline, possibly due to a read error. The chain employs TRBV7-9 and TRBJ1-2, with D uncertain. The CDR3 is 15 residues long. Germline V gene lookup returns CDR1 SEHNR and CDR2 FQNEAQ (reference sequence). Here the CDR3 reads CANSEYQRADYGYTF. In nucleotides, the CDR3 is TGTGCCAACAGCGAGTACCAACGGGCGGACTATGGCTACACCTTC.

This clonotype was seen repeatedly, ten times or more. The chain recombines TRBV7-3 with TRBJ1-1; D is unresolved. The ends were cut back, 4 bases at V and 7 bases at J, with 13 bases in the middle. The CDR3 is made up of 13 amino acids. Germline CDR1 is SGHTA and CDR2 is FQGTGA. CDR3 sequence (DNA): TGTGCCAGCAGCTCCATTCCCGCCGGTGAAGCTTTCTTT. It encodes CASSSIPAGEAFF.

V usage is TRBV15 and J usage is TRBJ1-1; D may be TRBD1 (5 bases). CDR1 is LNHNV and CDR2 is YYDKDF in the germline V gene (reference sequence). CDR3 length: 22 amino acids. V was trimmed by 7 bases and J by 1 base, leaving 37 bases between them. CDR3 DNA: TGTGCCACCACCTTGGGACGACGAACCAGTGCTAGAGCAGGGTCTCGGAACACTGAAGCTTTCTTT. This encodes CATTLGRRTSARAGSRNTEAFF.

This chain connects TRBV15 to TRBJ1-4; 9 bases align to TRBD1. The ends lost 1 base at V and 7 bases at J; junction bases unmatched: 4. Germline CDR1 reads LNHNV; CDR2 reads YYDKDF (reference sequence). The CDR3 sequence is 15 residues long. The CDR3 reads CATSRGTGESEKLFF. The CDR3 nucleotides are TGTGCCACCAGCAGAGGGACAGGGGAGAGTGAAAAACTGTTTTTT.